This TCR beta chain was found in a study of blood T cell repertoires in COVID-19. Study in general: The United States, Italy and Spain supplied acute and convalescent COVID-19 samples.

Only in-frame clones appear in the TCRdb table, and some are missing; sequencing was by immunoSEQ multiplex PCR. The sample yields 200,000 or so clones, around 90% seen once. The germline V gene encodes CDR1 MNHEY and CDR2 SMNVEV (reference sequence). V shed 4 bases and J 7 bases; nucleotides not matched to a gene: 10. The CDR3 is 16 amino acids. The receptor was derived from a man between 60 and 70 years old with COVID-19, enrolled during active disease. The chain joins TRBV27 to TRBJ2-1, with 10 bases fitting TRBD1. Material for sequencing was peripheral blood. CDR3 nucleotide sequence: TGTGCCAGCAGTTCGACCGACAGGGGGCGGAGAAATGAGCAGTTCTTC. Translation: CASSSTDRGRRNEQFF.